The clone carrying this T cell receptor (beta chain) was observed a handful of times. Its cognate antigen is unknown. Germline CDR1 and CDR2: SSHAT and FNYEAQ (reference sequence). This CDR3 has 14 amino acids. Trimming pared 0 bases from V and 5 bases from J, leaving 10 bases between. Each donor supplied about 9.6 milliliters of peripheral blood. It was with a sample-barcoded 5' primer and a J-beta primer mix that a second PCR of about 7 to 12 cycles was run. TCRdb passed the 5' RACE reads through MiXCR, listing each CDR3 protein once. The sample has more than 650,000 distinct CDR3 sequences; 20% to 25% are singletons. This sample is part of a study of blood T cells in healthy people across ages. General study results and limits: Measured against age, TCR beta diversity per million T cells decreased in a roughly linear manner. There was a strong correlation between TCR beta diversity and naive T cell percentage.

V usage is TRBV7-7 and J usage is TRBJ2-5; the D is unclear. The specimen sequenced was blood. The sequence was collected from a man in his 70s in good health. This CDR3 reads CASSLAAMGETQYF. The CDR3 DNA sequence: TGTGCCAGCAGCTTAGCGGCGATGGGGGAGACCCAGTACTTC.